The next 22 T cell receptor beta chains were all read from a single sample in a study of cytomegalovirus exposure and HLA in healthy donors. The PCR used 60 Vbeta and 13 Jbeta primers. Using immunoSEQ multiplex PCR, the repertoire was profiled, and TCRdb retains in-frame clones only, with some absent. This repertoire includes over 40,000 clones. The sequenced sample consisted of PBMCs. Receptors originate from a woman between 40 and 55 years old in good health and CMV-seronegative.

J is TRBJ1-4 and V is TRBV7-9, with 9 positions matching TRBD1. Trimming cost V 5 bases and J 1 base; bases outside gene matches: 5. The germline V gene has CDR1 SEHNR and CDR2 FQNEAQ (reference sequence). The CDR3 has 16 residues. The CDR3 DNA reads as TGTGCCAGCAGCGTAGGACAGGGGCGAACTAATGAAAAACTGTTTTTT. Amino acids: CASSVGQGRTNEKLFF.

CDR3 protein: CAGSRGTNEKLFF. CDR3 DNA: TGTGCCGGTAGTAGGGGGACTAATGAAAAACTGTTTTTT. The genes are TRBV7-9 and TRBJ1-4; TRBD1 is a possible D gene (6 bases). Germline V gene lookup returns CDR1 SEHNR and CDR2 FQNEAQ (reference sequence). This CDR3 region has 13 residues. The V end lost 11 bases, the J end lost 2 bases, and 12 bases lay between the germline ends.

This chain links TRBV7-8 with TRBJ1-1; D gene uncertain. This CDR3 has 13 amino acids. Trimming pared 6 bases from V and 3 bases from J, leaving 11 bases between. Per germline, CDR1 SGHVS and CDR2 FQNEAQ. CDR3 residues: CASRRQLDTEAFF. Here the CDR3 DNA reads TGTGCCAGCAGGCGGCAGTTGGACACTGAAGCTTTCTTT.

V and J are TRBV6-1 and TRBJ2-5; 9 nucleotides align to TRBD2. V lost 7 bases and J lost 4; bases outside the gene matches: 7. The CDR3 sequence is 14 residues long. Germline CDR1 reads MNHNS; CDR2 reads SASEGT. This chain's CDR3 is CASTGGGEGETQYF. The CDR3 DNA reads as TGTGCCAGCACGGGCGGGGGGGAAGGAGAGACCCAGTACTTC.

The chain couples TRBV4-2 to TRBJ1-5, with 7 bases aligning to TRBD1. Germline assignment: CDR1 LGHNA and CDR2 YNFKEQ. The CDR3 has 15 amino acids. J was trimmed by 6 bases and V by 0 bases; bases with no gene match: 5. The CDR3: CASSQELTGSQPQHF. DNA of the CDR3: TGTGCCAGCAGCCAAGAACTGACAGGGAGTCAGCCCCAGCATTTT.

V and J are TRBV25-1 and TRBJ1-2; D is undetermined. V lost 1 base, J lost 5 bases, and 14 bases lay in between. The CDR3 has 15 amino acids. Germline CDR1 MGHDK, CDR2 SYGVNS. CDR3 DNA sequence: TGTGCCAGCAGTGAATCGGGGAGAATAGCTTATGGCTACACCTTC. It yields the protein CASSESGRIAYGYTF.

The V gene is TRBV7-9, the J gene TRBJ2-1, with 7 bases aligning to TRBD2. CDR3 length equals 15 residues. The V segment lost 3 bases and the J segment 3 bases; nucleotides outside the gene matches: 5. Germline assignment: CDR1 SEHNR and CDR2 FQNEAQ (reference sequence). CDR3 nucleotides: TGTGCCAGCAGCTTTGGGCTAGCGGTCTACAATGAGCAGTTCTTC. It yields the protein CASSFGLAVYNEQFF.

The V gene is TRBV13, the J gene TRBJ1-5, with 7 bases identical to TRBD1. The junction had 6 bases not matched to a gene; V was cut back by 5 bases and J by 5 bases. Germline V gene sequence: CDR1 PRHDT, CDR2 FYEKMQ (reference sequence). The CDR3 loop spans 14 amino acids. Here the CDR3 DNA reads TGTGCCAGCAGCGCAGGAGGGGGCGATCAGCCCCAGCATTTT. Amino acids: CASSAGGGDQPQHF.

The chain links TRBV28 to TRBJ2-7, with 12 bases that match TRBD1. Trimming cost V 6 bases and J 2 bases; bases outside gene matches: 5. Per the germline V gene, CDR1 is MDHEN and CDR2 is SYDVKM. The CDR3 sequence is 15 residues long. The CDR3 reads CASRPGTGGTYEQYF. The CDR3, as DNA: TGTGCCAGCAGACCCGGGACAGGGGGCACCTACGAGCAGTACTTC.

V usage is TRBV5-1 and J usage is TRBJ1-1; TRBD1 is a possible D gene (5 bases). CDR1 SGHRS and CDR2 YFSETQ come from the germline V gene. There are 15 residues in the CDR3. The V end was cut by 0 bases, the J end by 7 bases, with 16 bases between. CDR3 DNA sequence: TGCGCCAGCAGCTTGGTGGGGCCAGGACCAAATGAAGCTTTCTTT. It codes for CASSLVGPGPNEAFF.

J is TRBJ2-7 and V is TRBV7-2; TRBD1 aligns across 8 bases. With 5 bases clipped from V and 2 bases from J, the junction kept 5 bases outside the gene matches. Germline values: CDR1 SGHTA, CDR2 FQGNSA. The CDR3 runs to 14 residues. The CDR3 protein is CASSVGQGAYEQYF. CDR3 nucleotides: TGTGCCAGCAGCGTCGGACAGGGAGCCTACGAGCAGTACTTC.

The V and J genes are TRBV6-5 and TRBJ2-3; TRBD2 aligns across 9 bases. Germline V lookup: CDR1 MNHEY, CDR2 SVGAGI. There are 14 residues in the CDR3. Unmatched junction bases numbered 0, after V lost 5 bases and J lost 0 bases. The chain's CDR3 is CASSTSGSTDTQYF. CDR3 in DNA: TGTGCCAGCAGTACTAGCGGGAGCACAGATACGCAGTATTTT.

V is TRBV11-3 and J is TRBJ2-1, with 9 positions matching TRBD2. CDR3 length equals 16 residues. V lost 5 bases to trimming and J lost 3 bases; unmatched junction nucleotides: 8. CDR1 SGHNT and CDR2 YENEEA come from the germline V gene. For the CDR3, the DNA is TGTGCCAGCAGCACCGGGACTAGCAACGACTACAATGAGCAGTTCTTC. This gives the protein CASSTGTSNDYNEQFF.

The genes are TRBV18 and TRBJ2-1, with TRBD1 identical over 9 bases. Germline V gene data show CDR1 as KGHSH and CDR2 as LQKENI. The J segment lost 2 bases and the V segment lost 3 bases, leaving 8 bases of the junction unmatched. The CDR3 sequence is 17 residues long. CDR3 sequence (DNA): TGTGCCAGCTCACCTTCATGGACAGGGGACCCCTACAATGAGCAGTTCTTC. Translation: CASSPSWTGDPYNEQFF.

By frequency, this clone registers medium-sized (0.01 to 0.1%). V usage is TRBV7-9 and J usage is TRBJ2-3; the D gene is possibly TRBD1 (5 bases). This CDR3 is 15 amino acids long. Germline lookup yields CDR1 SEHNR and CDR2 FQNEAQ (reference sequence). V was cut by 7 bases and J by 3 bases, with 17 bases left in between. The CDR3 spells CASIKPTVLTDTQYF. The CDR3 DNA follows: TGTGCCAGCATCAAACCGACAGTACTTACAGATACGCAGTATTTT.

The chain carries TRBV19 and TRBJ2-7; 10 bases map to TRBD2. The CDR3 spans 16 residues. Germline V gene sequence: CDR1 LNHDA, CDR2 SQIVND (reference sequence). With V trimmed by 4 bases and J by 5 bases, 11 bases remained unmatched. Here the CDR3 DNA reads TGTGCCAGTAGTACACTAGCGGGAAGTGGGAGCGACGAGCAGTACTTC. Amino acid sequence: CASSTLAGSGSDEQYF.

The J gene is TRBJ2-3, the V gene TRBV2, with a possible D match to TRBD2 (6 bases). This CDR3 spans 15 amino acids. CDR1 and CDR2 (germline): SNHLY, FYNNEI. Trimming took off 5 bases at V and 0 bases at J, with 12 bases between the two ends. CDR3 bases: TGTGCCAGCAGTACTAGCATCTCTAGCACAGATACGCAGTATTTT. Its protein product is CASSTSISSTDTQYF.

CDR3 in DNA: TGTGCCAGCAGCCTAGGACGGGGTTTGGAGACCCAGTACTTC. Encoded protein: CASSLGRGLETQYF. The V gene is TRBV7-9, the J gene TRBJ2-5, with D perhaps TRBD2 (5 bases). The CDR3 sequence is 14 residues long. CDR1 and CDR2 (germline): SEHNR, FQNEAQ (reference sequence). Trimming removed 5 bases from V and 5 bases from J, with 15 bases in between.

The V call is TRBV10-3, the J call TRBJ1-1; maybe TRBD1 (5 bases). This CDR3 has 12 residues. V was shortened by 10 bases and J by 4 bases, with 13 bases between the two germline ends. Germline CDR1 ENHRY, CDR2 SYGVKD. The CDR3, as DNA: TGTGCCACCGCCCGGGGGGGCACTGAAGCTTTCTTT. Translated, it gives CATARGGTEAFF.

The rearrangement uses TRBV2 and TRBJ2-7; 11 nucleotides match TRBD2. Trimming removed 0 bases from V and 6 bases from J; junction bases left unmatched: 7. CDR3 length equals 16 residues. Germline CDR1 reads SNHLY; CDR2 reads FYNNEI. The CDR3 nucleotides are TGTGCCAGCAGTGAAGCGCTTCTAGGGACTAGCGGCGAGCAGTACTTC. Its protein product is CASSEALLGTSGEQYF.

This sequence joins TRBV5-4 and TRBJ2-7; TRBD1 matches at 12 bases. The junction had 4 bases not matched to a gene; V was cut back by 4 bases and J by 2 bases. Germline V gene lookup returns CDR1 SGHNT and CDR2 YYREEE (reference sequence). The length of the CDR3 is 15 residues. CDR3 sequence reads: CASSDGTGGPYEQYF. CDR3 in DNA: TGTGCCAGCAGCGACGGGACAGGGGGCCCCTACGAGCAGTACTTC.

This chain connects TRBV11-3 to TRBJ2-3, with 7 bases fitting TRBD2. J was trimmed by 2 bases and V by 5 bases; bases with no gene match: 13. The germline V gene has CDR1 SGHNT and CDR2 YENEEA. The CDR3 is 17 residues long. The CDR3 DNA sequence: TGTGCCAGCAGCCCCGGGATGGCTAGCGGAAACACAGATACGCAGTATTTT. Its protein product is CASSPGMASGNTDTQYF.